Presented here are 31 T cell receptor beta chains from one specimen sequenced in a study of cytomegalovirus exposure and HLA in healthy donors. The PCR used 60 Vbeta and 13 Jbeta primers. Method: immunoSEQ multiplex PCR; TCRdb's copy keeps in-frame clones and lacks some. There are 110,000 to 150,000 clones in the sample; 73% occur only once, and 1% to 1.5% lies in the top ten. The sequenced material came from PBMCs. These receptors were collected from a woman aged 35 to 49 in good health and CMV-seronegative.

J is TRBJ1-6 and V is TRBV13; TRBD1 is a possible D gene (6 bases). The CDR3 extends over 14 amino acids. Trimming cost V 6 bases and J 9 bases, with 15 bases left between them. Germline loops: CDR1 PRHDT, CDR2 FYEKMQ (reference sequence). As DNA, the CDR3 is TGTGCCAGCAGGGTAAGAGGGGGGGGTTCACCCCTCCACTTT. This codes for CASRVRGGGSPLHF.

The chain recombines TRBV25-1 with TRBJ1-2, with a weak D call TRBD1 (5 bases). Germline CDR1 MGHDK, CDR2 SYGVNS. The CDR3 has 14 residues. V dropped 8 bases and J dropped 0 bases, with 13 bases sitting between them. For the CDR3, the DNA is TGTGCCAGCTCTGACAGTTTAGCTAACTATGGCTACACCTTC. Its protein is CASSDSLANYGYTF.

This chain connects TRBV4-2 to TRBJ2-3, with 7 bases identical to TRBD1. There are 15 residues in the CDR3. Germline V lookup: CDR1 LGHNA, CDR2 YNFKEQ. The V gene end was trimmed by 1 base and the J gene end by 4 bases; junction bases not matched to a gene: 5. This chain's CDR3 is CASSQVGDRADTQYF. CDR3 in DNA: TGTGCCAGCAGCCAAGTCGGAGACAGGGCAGATACGCAGTATTTT.

In DNA form, the CDR3 reads TGTGCCAGCAGCTCCCCGAGGCAGGGGCTTTCACCCCTCCACTTT. Its protein is CASSSPRQGLSPLHF. The chain has TRBV7-9 and TRBJ1-6, with D maybe TRBD1 (6 bases). CDR3 length: 15 amino acids. V lost 4 bases to trimming and J lost 9 bases, with 16 bases between them. The germline V gene has CDR1 SEHNR and CDR2 FQNEAQ (reference sequence).

This clone showed up just once. The V gene is TRBV4-1, the J gene TRBJ1-4, with D perhaps TRBD1 (5 bases). V was shortened by 8 bases and J by 14 bases, with 21 bases between the two germline ends. CDR1 is MGHRA and CDR2 is YSYEKL in the germline V gene. The CDR3 is made up of 13 amino acids. CDR3 in amino acids: CASRGEGKAWLFF. CDR3 sequence (DNA): TGCGCCAGCCGAGGGGAGGGTAAGGCTTGGCTGTTTTTT.

This chain joins TRBV5-6 and TRBJ2-1, with 8 bases lining up with TRBD1. Germline-derived CDR1 and CDR2 are SGHDT and YYEEEE. Unmatched junction bases numbered 10, after V lost 4 bases and J lost 7 bases. The CDR3 loop spans 15 amino acids. The CDR3 DNA is TGTGCCAGCAGCCCTCGACAGGGGTTTCGAAATGAGCAGTTCTTC. Amino acid sequence: CASSPRQGFRNEQFF.

In regard to this clone: An end of the junction does not agree with germline; a read error may underlie this. The rearrangement uses TRBV7-9 and TRBJ1-1; D gene ambiguous. Germline V gene data show CDR1 as SEHNR and CDR2 as FQNEAQ (reference sequence). The CDR3 contains 12 residues. This CDR3 is CSSSLGGPEAFF. The CDR3 bases are TGTTCCAGCAGCCTCGGAGGACCTGAAGCTTTCTTT. Filled out from reference TRBV7-9 and TRBJ1-1, the complete variable domain reads DTGVSQNPRHKITKRGQNVTFRCDPISEHNRLYWYRQTLGQGPEFLTYFQNEAQLEKSRLLSDRFSAERPKGSFSTLEIQRTEQGDSAMYLCSSSLGGPEAFFGQGTRLTVV.

The rearrangement uses TRBV10-3 and TRBJ1-2; unclear D gene. V was trimmed by 2 bases and J by 3 bases, leaving 7 bases between them. The CDR3 is made up of 13 amino acids. Germline CDR1 and CDR2: ENHRY and SYGVKD. CDR3 DNA sequence: TGTGCCATCAGTGAGGACACCTACTATGGCTACACCTTC. This gives the protein CAISEDTYYGYTF.

The chain is built from TRBV27 and TRBJ1-1, with unresolved D. Germline assignment: CDR1 MNHEY and CDR2 SMNVEV (reference sequence). V lost 5 bases and J lost 4, with 11 bases in between. The CDR3 has 13 residues. This CDR3 is CASSRGSRTEAFF. For the CDR3, the DNA is TGTGCCAGCAGTCGAGGGAGTCGCACTGAAGCTTTCTTT.

Of note for this clone: The same CDR3 also results from other DNA sequences found in this sample. V gene TRBV11-3 combines with J gene TRBJ1-1; D is unclear. V was pared by 4 bases and J by 1 base, with 7 bases between. The CDR3 loop spans 13 amino acids. The germline CDR1 and CDR2 sequences are SGHNT and YENEEA. The CDR3 is CASSSTGNTEAFF. The CDR3 coding sequence is TGTGCCAGCAGCTCGACGGGGAACACTGAAGCTTTCTTT.

V gene TRBV7-9 combines with J gene TRBJ1-4; D may be TRBD1 (5 bases). Germline V gene lookup returns CDR1 SEHNR and CDR2 FQNEAQ (reference sequence). The length of the CDR3 is 16 residues. The V end was cut by 7 bases, the J end by 6 bases, with 21 bases between. CDR3 sequence: CASTRGVRGLDEKLFF. CDR3 in DNA: TGTGCCAGCACCCGCGGGGTGAGGGGACTCGATGAAAAACTGTTTTTT. The full variable domain, completed using reference TRBV7-9 and TRBJ1-4, is DTGVSQNPRHKITKRGQNVTFRCDPISEHNRLYWYRQTLGQGPEFLTYFQNEAQLEKSRLLSDRFSAERPKGSFSTLEIQRTEQGDSAMYLCASTRGVRGLDEKLFFGSGTQLSVL.

The V gene is TRBV20-1, the J gene TRBJ2-1; tentatively, D is TRBD1 (5 bases). V was trimmed by 5 bases and J by 9 bases, leaving 11 bases between them. The germline V gene encodes CDR1 DFQATT and CDR2 SNEGSKA (reference sequence). The CDR3 is made up of 11 amino acids. CDR3 in amino acids: CSADRLGEQFF. The CDR3 bases are TGCAGTGCTGACAGACTTGGTGAGCAGTTCTTC.

This clone was detected a few times. Compared with germline, one end of the junction differs, possibly owing to a read error. V is TRBV7-7 and J is TRBJ1-1, with a possible D match to TRBD1 (6 bases). The CDR3 extends over 13 amino acids. The germline gives CDR1 SSHAT, CDR2 FNYEAQ (reference sequence). The CDR3 DNA follows: TGTGCTAGCAGCTTAAACAGGGAAACTGAAGCTTTCTTT. The encoded protein is CASSLNRETEAFF.

This chain joins TRBV6-5 and TRBJ1-2; tentatively, D is TRBD1 (6 bases). V lost 4 bases, J lost 4 bases, and 19 bases lay in between. Germline lookup yields CDR1 MNHEY and CDR2 SVGAGI. This CDR3 has 16 amino acids. CDR3 region: CASSFTAQGLIYGYTF. DNA of the CDR3: TGTGCCAGCAGTTTTACTGCACAGGGACTAATCTATGGCTACACCTTC.

In its sample, this clone was seen many times. The chain employs TRBV5-1 and TRBJ1-4; 9 bases are a match to TRBD1. The germline gives CDR1 SGHRS, CDR2 YFSETQ. J lost 7 bases, V lost 2 bases, and 3 bases had no gene match. The CDR3 loop spans 14 amino acids. The CDR3 DNA sequence: TGCGCCAGCAGCTTTGGACAGGGGCGTGAAAAACTGTTTTTT. This sequence encodes CASSFGQGREKLFF.

The genes are TRBV19 and TRBJ2-3; tentative D call: TRBD2 (6 bases). Trimming removed 8 bases at V and 0 bases at J, with 12 bases between. The germline V gene has CDR1 LNHDA and CDR2 SQIVND (reference sequence). This CDR3 is built from 14 residues. The CDR3 DNA follows: TGTGCCAGTCGGACTACTTCTAGCACAGATACGCAGTATTTT. Residues: CASRTTSSTDTQYF.

The rearrangement uses TRBV6-6 and TRBJ1-2, with 11 bases lining up with TRBD1. The CDR3 spans 14 residues. Germline lookup yields CDR1 MNHNY and CDR2 SVGAGI (reference sequence). V gave up 5 bases and J gave up 4 bases; unmatched junction bases: 3. CDR3 DNA sequence: TGTGCCAGCAGTGGACAGGGGGCGAGCTATGGCTACACCTTC. Its translation: CASSGQGASYGYTF.

The chain carries TRBV4-2 and TRBJ1-4; TRBD1 matches at 8 bases. The CDR3 has 16 residues. The J segment lost 8 bases and the V segment lost 0 bases, leaving 8 bases of the junction unmatched. Per the germline V gene, CDR1 is LGHNA and CDR2 is YNFKEQ. CDR3 sequence: CASSQDPGTGSEKLFF. The CDR3 DNA reads TGTGCCAGCAGCCAAGATCCCGGGACAGGATCCGAAAAACTGTTTTTT.

J is TRBJ2-1 and V is TRBV28; no reliable D call. V dropped 2 bases and J dropped 5 bases, with 7 bases sitting between them. Per the germline V gene, CDR1 is MDHEN and CDR2 is SYDVKM. The CDR3 covers 13 residues. CDR3 DNA: TGTGCCAGCAGTTTACGGCTAGACAATGAGCAGTTCTTC. Translating gives CASSLRLDNEQFF.

The chain carries TRBV28 and TRBJ1-1; no firm D call. CDR1 and CDR2 (germline): MDHEN, SYDVKM. The ends were cut back, 3 bases at V and 1 base at J, with 6 bases in the middle. The CDR3 extends over 13 amino acids. The chain's CDR3 is CASSFSRNTEAFF. The CDR3 DNA sequence: TGTGCCAGCAGTTTCTCCCGGAACACTGAAGCTTTCTTT.

The chain links TRBV6-1 to TRBJ1-2; 12 bases are shared with TRBD1. The CDR3 is 16 amino acids. The J segment lost 8 bases and the V segment lost 2 bases, leaving 9 bases of the junction unmatched. CDR1 and CDR2 from the germline V gene are MNHNS and SASEGT. CDR3 bases: TGTGCCAGCAGTGAACGTTTTCGGGACAGGGGGCAAGGCTACACCTTC. This sequence encodes CASSERFRDRGQGYTF.

The chain carries TRBV5-1 and TRBJ2-3, with 12 bases aligning to TRBD2. Germline V CDR1 and CDR2: SGHRS, YFSETQ. There are 16 residues in the CDR3. The V gene end was trimmed by 3 bases and the J gene end by 3 bases; junction bases not matched to a gene: 5. As DNA, the CDR3 is TGCGCCAGCAGCTCCCCACTAGCGGGGGGAACAGATACGCAGTATTTT. The encoded protein is CASSSPLAGGTDTQYF.

This rearrangement joins TRBV6-5 to TRBJ1-1; TRBD1 is a possible D gene (5 bases). Trimming removed 6 bases at V and 5 bases at J, with 16 bases between. Germline CDR1 MNHEY, CDR2 SVGAGI. CDR3 length: 14 amino acids. In nucleotides, the CDR3 is TGTGCCAGCAGCCCGGACCAGGGTGGGACTGAAGCTTTCTTT. It yields the protein CASSPDQGGTEAFF.

The CDR3 bases are TGCGCCACTGCTATCAAAGCGGGGCGGGTCACCGGGGAGCTGTTTTTT. It yields the protein CATAIKAGRVTGELFF. This chain joins TRBV5-1 and TRBJ2-2, with 7 bases fitting TRBD2. Trimming cost V 9 bases and J 4 bases; bases outside gene matches: 15. The CDR3 is 16 amino acids. Germline CDR1 and CDR2: SGHRS and YFSETQ. Full variable domain (outside the CDR3, taken from reference TRBV5-1 and TRBJ2-2): KAGVTQTPRYLIKTRGQQVTLSCSPISGHRSVSWYQQTPGQGLQFLFEYFSETQRNKGNFPGRFSGRQFSNSRSEMNVSTLELGDSALYLCATAIKAGRVTGELFFGEGSRLTVL.

The chain combines TRBV19 with TRBJ2-5; D is perhaps TRBD2 (6 bases). V was clipped by 7 bases and J by 3 bases, with 12 bases between them. The CDR3 has 13 amino acids. From germline, CDR1 is LNHDA and CDR2 SQIVND (reference sequence). The CDR3 loop is CASKEGNEETQYF. The CDR3 bases are TGTGCCAGTAAGGAGGGCAATGAAGAGACCCAGTACTTC. The full variable domain, rest sourced from reference TRBV19 and TRBJ2-5, is DGGITQSPKYLFRKEGQNVTLSCEQNLNHDAMYWYRQDPGQGLRLIYYSQIVNDFQKGDIAEGYSVSREKKESFPLTVTSAQKNPTAFYLCASKEGNEETQYFGPGTRLLVL.

A few counts support this clone. This rearrangement joins TRBV5-4 to TRBJ2-1; D gene uncertain. This CDR3 contains 15 residues. V was trimmed by 0 bases and J by 4 bases, leaving 11 bases between them. Germline V CDR1 and CDR2: SGHNT, YYREEE (reference sequence). CDR3 loop: CASSLASKQYNEQFF. CDR3 bases: TGTGCCAGCAGCTTGGCCTCAAAACAGTACAATGAGCAGTTCTTC.

The V call is TRBV7-8, the J call TRBJ1-2; D might be TRBD1 (5 bases). V was trimmed by 1 base and J by 8 bases, leaving 20 bases between them. The CDR3 contains 16 residues. The germline V gene has CDR1 SGHVS and CDR2 FQNEAQ. The DNA for the CDR3 is TGTGCCAGCAGCTTAGATTTCGGGGGACCCCGAGACGGCTACACCTTC. Protein product: CASSLDFGGPRDGYTF.

The gene calls are TRBV14 and TRBJ2-7; possibly TRBD2 for D (5 bases). With 5 bases removed from V and 7 bases from J, the gap between germline ends came to 12 bases. Per germline, CDR1 SGHDN and CDR2 FVKESK. The CDR3 has 12 residues. CDR3 in amino acids: CASSEGPGEQYV. The DNA for the CDR3 is TGTGCCAGCAGCGAAGGACCGGGGGAGCAGTACGTC.

The genes are TRBV5-1 and TRBJ1-2, with D unclear. The CDR3 is 14 amino acids. Between the trimmed V and J ends, which lost 1 base and 2 bases, there was a span of 9 bases. CDR1 SGHRS and CDR2 YFSETQ come from the germline V gene. The CDR3 reads CASSLMTGNYGYTF. The CDR3 DNA follows: TGCGCCAGCAGCTTGATGACCGGGAACTATGGCTACACCTTC.

V and J are TRBV2 and TRBJ1-6; no clear D gene. This CDR3 has 16 amino acids. Germline CDR1 SNHLY, CDR2 FYNNEI. The V end was cut by 4 bases, the J end by 0 bases, with 10 bases between. CDR3 sequence reads: CASSGRGSSYNSPLHF. CDR3 bases: TGTGCCAGCAGTGGCCGGGGAAGCTCCTATAATTCACCCCTCCACTTT.

The genes are TRBV10-3 and TRBJ2-7; D unclear. Trimming removed 2 bases at V and 5 bases at J, with 10 bases between. The CDR3 runs 13 residues. Germline V gene data show CDR1 as ENHRY and CDR2 as SYGVKD. The CDR3 coding sequence is TGTGCCATCAGTGAGAGCTGGGCTAACGAGCAGTACTTC. The encoded protein is CAISESWANEQYF.